Only a few counts were recorded for the clone carrying this T cell receptor beta chain. The target antigen is unknown. TCRdb re-derived calls from the reads in MiXCR, one entry per CDR3 protein. The sample holds 750,000 to 900,000 distinct CDR3 sequences; 25% to 30% are singletons and the top ten take 10% to 15%. The sample originates from a study of T cell repertoires in cytomegalovirus infection. Study context: Signatures in public TCR beta sequences pointed to both CMV infection and matching HLA type.

Trimming removed 7 bases from V and 0 bases from J, with 9 bases in between. From germline, CDR1 is SEHNR and CDR2 FQNEAQ (reference sequence). The CDR3 runs to 13 residues. Whole-study results and caveats: In two of eight donors, the top clonotype was HLA-C-restricted CMV-specific.

J is TRBJ1-2 and V is TRBV7-9; no definite D call. The clonotype originates from a human donor in good health (CMV status not recorded). Some clones in this sample may be carry-over from other donors' samples. Material: cultured CD8+ T cells from PBMCs, obtained from culture after CMV antigen stimulation. DNA for the CDR3: TGTGCCAGCATCGACCTAGCTAACTATGGCTACACCTTC. Residues: CASIDLANYGYTF.